This T cell receptor beta chain came from a study of blood T cell repertoires in COVID-19. V lost 4 bases and J lost 0, with 15 bases in between. This CDR3 is 16 amino acids long. Germline CDR1 reads SGHRS; CDR2 reads YFSETQ. Sequencing was performed with immunoSEQ multiplex PCR; in TCRdb, only in-frame clones are kept and a portion is missing. The sample lists 310,000 or so clones, roughly 87% occurring once. Sequenced: peripheral blood. This TCR was sampled from a man younger than 45 with COVID-19, enrolled during active disease. This chain links TRBV5-1 with TRBJ2-3; possible D gene TRBD1, 6 bases. This CDR3 is CASSPQGRWSTDTQYF. Written as DNA, the CDR3 is TGCGCCAGCAGCCCTCAGGGGCGGTGGAGCACAGATACGCAGTATTTT.